The entry below gives a single TCR beta chain sequence along with its context. V was cut by 1 base and J by 5 bases, with 15 bases left in between. CDR1 is MDHEN and CDR2 is SYDVKM in the germline V gene. There are 16 residues in the CDR3. Participants reported their clinical history, and cohort assignment relied on those reports. Original processing notes: Researchers report that nucleated cell counts were estimated from reference gene primer amplification. Clones were sequenced by immunoSEQ multiplex PCR, and TCRdb holds only the in-frame ones, with some missing. V, J and clone size are taken as reported in that table, and D and trimming were inferred from the DNA itself. The sample contains roughly 220,000 clones, approximately 86% of which appear only once. The sample is drawn from a study of blood T cell repertoires in COVID-19. Background on the study: There were acute and convalescent COVID-19 samples, and they came from the United States, Italy and Spain. Sample material is recorded as cDNA or gDNA derived from T cells, B-cell-depleted T cells, or PBMCs.

The sample was PBMCs or T cells enriched from blood (not recorded which). The origin of this receptor is a woman aged 45-65 years with acute COVID-19. This chain connects TRBV28 to TRBJ1-5; D perhaps matches TRBD1 (5 bases). The CDR3 loop is CASSLLSTGYYQPQHF. For the CDR3, the DNA is TGTGCCAGCAGTTTATTGAGCACAGGATACTATCAGCCCCAGCATTTT.